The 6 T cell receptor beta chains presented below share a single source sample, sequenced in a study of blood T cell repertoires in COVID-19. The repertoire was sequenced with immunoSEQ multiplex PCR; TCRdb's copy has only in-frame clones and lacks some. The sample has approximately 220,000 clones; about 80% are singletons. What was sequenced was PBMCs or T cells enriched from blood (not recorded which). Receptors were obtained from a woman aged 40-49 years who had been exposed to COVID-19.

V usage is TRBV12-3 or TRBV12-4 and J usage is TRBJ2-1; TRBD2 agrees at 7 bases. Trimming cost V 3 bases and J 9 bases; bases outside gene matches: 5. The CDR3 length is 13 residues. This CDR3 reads CASSLGRVGEQFF. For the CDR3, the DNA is TGTGCCAGCAGTTTGGGGAGGGTGGGTGAGCAGTTCTTC.

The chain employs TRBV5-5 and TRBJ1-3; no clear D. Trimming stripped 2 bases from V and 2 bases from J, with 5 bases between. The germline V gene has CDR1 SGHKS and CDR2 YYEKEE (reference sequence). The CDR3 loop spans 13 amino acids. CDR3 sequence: CASSFYTGNTIYF. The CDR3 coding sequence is TGTGCCAGCAGCTTTTACACTGGAAACACCATATATTTT.

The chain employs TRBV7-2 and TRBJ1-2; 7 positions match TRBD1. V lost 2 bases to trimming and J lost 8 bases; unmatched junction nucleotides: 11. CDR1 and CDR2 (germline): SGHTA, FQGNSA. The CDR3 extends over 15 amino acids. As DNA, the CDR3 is TGTGCCAGCAGCTTACGGTCCGGACAGGAGAGCGGCTACACCTTC. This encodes CASSLRSGQESGYTF.

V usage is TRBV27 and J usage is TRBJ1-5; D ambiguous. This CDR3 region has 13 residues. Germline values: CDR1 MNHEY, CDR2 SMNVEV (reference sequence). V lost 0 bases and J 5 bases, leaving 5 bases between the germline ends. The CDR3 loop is CASSLSPYQPQHF. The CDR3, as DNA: TGTGCCAGCAGTTTATCCCCTTATCAGCCCCAGCATTTT.

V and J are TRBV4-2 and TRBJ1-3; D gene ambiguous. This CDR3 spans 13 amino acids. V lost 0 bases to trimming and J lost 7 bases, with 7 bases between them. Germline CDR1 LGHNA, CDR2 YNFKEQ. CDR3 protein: CASSQDWANTIYF. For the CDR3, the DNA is TGTGCCAGCAGCCAAGATTGGGCGAACACCATATATTTT.

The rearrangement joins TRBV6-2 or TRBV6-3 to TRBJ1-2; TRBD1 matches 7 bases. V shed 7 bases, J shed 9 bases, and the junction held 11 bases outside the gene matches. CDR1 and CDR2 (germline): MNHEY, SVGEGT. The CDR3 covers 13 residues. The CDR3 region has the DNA TGTGCCAGCACCCCACCAGGGGGGACGCGCTACACCTTC. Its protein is CASTPPGGTRYTF.